Below, 8 T cell receptor beta chains from the same sample are listed, as sequenced in a study of blood T cell repertoires in COVID-19. Repertoires were generated with immunoSEQ multiplex PCR, while TCRdb's copy carries only in-frame clones and drops some. The top ten hold around 4% of the sample, which has about 210,000 clones, 65% to 85% seen once. What was sequenced was PBMCs or T cells enriched from blood (not recorded which). These receptor sequences come from a man aged 25 to 40 with acute COVID-19.

V usage is TRBV18 and J usage is TRBJ2-1; 10 bases agree with TRBD2. Trimming took 4 bases from V and 3 from J; bases not matched to a gene: 9. CDR3 length: 17 residues. Germline V CDR1 and CDR2: KGHSH, LQKENI. In DNA form, the CDR3 reads TGTGCCAGCTCACTCTCCATAGCGGGGGGCCGCTACAATGAGCAGTTCTTC. Its translation: CASSLSIAGGRYNEQFF.

The chain joins TRBV5-5 to TRBJ2-3; D gene ambiguous. Looked up from germline, CDR1 is SGHKS and CDR2 is YYEKEE (reference sequence). V gave up 4 bases and J gave up 1 base, with 16 bases separating them. CDR3 size: 16 residues. The CDR3 protein is CASSPPLAGRTDTQYF. The CDR3 coding sequence is TGTGCCAGCAGCCCGCCGTTGGCAGGCCGCACAGATACGCAGTATTTT.

The chain employs TRBV18 and TRBJ1-2, with 8 bases aligning to TRBD1. CDR1 and CDR2 from the germline V gene are KGHSH and LQKENI. The CDR3 has 14 residues. With 3 bases clipped from V and 4 bases from J, the junction kept 4 bases outside the gene matches. CDR3 sequence (DNA): TGTGCCAGCTCACCCGACAGGGGCGGCTATGGCTACACCTTC. Amino acids: CASSPDRGGYGYTF.

The sample holds a few counts of this clone. This chain connects TRBV7-9 to TRBJ1-2, with D hard to call. The V end was cut by 6 bases, the J end by 3 bases, with 11 bases between. In germline, CDR1 is SEHNR, CDR2 FQNEAQ (reference sequence). This CDR3 is built from 13 residues. In DNA form, the CDR3 reads TGTGCCAGCAGTCCTGACGGGTACTATGGCTACACCTTC. Translation: CASSPDGYYGYTF. Full variable domain (remainder filled in from reference TRBV7-9 and TRBJ1-2): DTGVSQNPRHKITKRGQNVTFRCDPISEHNRLYWYRQTLGQGPEFLTYFQNEAQLEKSRLLSDRFSAERPKGSFSTLEIQRTEQGDSAMYLCASSPDGYYGYTFGSGTRLTVV.

J is TRBJ2-3 and V is TRBV5-1; TRBD2 might be the D (7 bases). With 3 bases removed from V and 8 bases from J, the gap between germline ends came to 25 bases. The CDR3 has 17 residues. Germline CDR1 reads SGHRS; CDR2 reads YFSETQ. CDR3 sequence: CASSSIPQRGAGGTQYF. CDR3 DNA sequence: TGCGCCAGCAGCTCAATCCCCCAACGGGGGGCTGGGGGTACGCAGTATTTT.

This chain links TRBV5-5 with TRBJ1-5; D is perhaps TRBD1 (5 bases). The CDR3 has 15 residues. Germline lookup yields CDR1 SGHKS and CDR2 YYEKEE (reference sequence). The V and J ends lost 4 bases and 3 bases respectively, with 14 bases between them. CDR3 loop: CASSLLDSLNQPQHF. DNA of the CDR3: TGTGCCAGCAGCCTTTTAGACAGTCTCAATCAGCCCCAGCATTTT.

V is TRBV6-6 and J is TRBJ1-3; tentative D call: TRBD1 (6 bases). The length of the CDR3 is 15 residues. Germline lookup yields CDR1 MNHNY and CDR2 SVGAGI (reference sequence). V was shortened by 2 bases and J by 0 bases, with 8 bases between the two germline ends. The CDR3, as DNA: TGTGCCAGCAGTTACGAGGGGGTCTCTGGAAACACCATATATTTT. This translates into CASSYEGVSGNTIYF.

The chain recombines TRBV7-2 with TRBJ2-4; a possible D gene is TRBD1 (5 bases). This CDR3 is 13 amino acids long. V lost 7 bases and J lost 6, with 13 bases in between. CDR1 and CDR2 from the germline V gene are SGHTA and FQGNSA. This chain's CDR3 is CASTFSDTNIQYF. The CDR3 nucleotides are TGTGCCAGCACCTTCTCGGACACAAACATTCAGTACTTC.